The next 15 T cell receptor beta chains were all read from a single sample in a study of shared clonotypes between healthy human individuals. Assay used: immunoSEQ multiplex PCR; TCRdb lists only in-frame clones, some missing. Of around 1.9 million clones listed, 85% to 95% are singletons. Naive CD8 cells comprised CD45RO-negative, CCR7-positively selected cells, excluding terminally differentiated effector memory CD45RA+ cells. Sample: naive CD8+ T cells from PBMCs. The receptors were gathered from a man aged 18 to 30 in good health. Some clones in this sample may be carry-over from other donors' samples.

This clone came up once. This sequence joins TRBV5-6 and TRBJ1-1; the D is unclear. V lost 1 base and J lost 6, with 16 bases in between. This CDR3 is built from 15 residues. In germline, CDR1 is SGHDT, CDR2 YYEEEE. The CDR3 coding sequence is TGTGCCAGCAGCTTGTGGCCCCACCTTAGACCTGAAGCTTTCTTT. It specifies CASSLWPHLRPEAFF.

V usage is TRBV9 and J usage is TRBJ1-5; possible D gene TRBD1, 5 bases. The V gene's germline CDR1 is SGDLS and CDR2 YYNGEE. The length of the CDR3 is 15 residues. Trimming removed 5 bases at V and 2 bases at J, with 14 bases between. Here the CDR3 reads CASSQSQGRNQPQHF. The CDR3 bases are TGTGCCAGCAGTCAATCTCAGGGTCGCAATCAGCCCCAGCATTTT. Combining the CDR3 with reference TRBV9 and TRBJ1-5 gives the whole variable domain DSGVTQTPKHLITATGQRVTLRCSPRSGDLSVYWYQQSLDQGLQFLIQYYNGEERAKGNILERFSAQQFPDLHSELNLSSLELGDSALYFCASSQSQGRNQPQHFGDGTRLSIL.

The genes are TRBV4-3 and TRBJ2-7; D call uncertain. The CDR3 consists of 16 residues. CDR1 and CDR2 (germline): LGHNA, YSLEER. Trimming pared 2 bases from V and 2 bases from J, leaving 16 bases between. The CDR3 DNA reads as TGCGCCAGCAGCCAAAGCGCGTTTGCTGCTACCTACGAGCAGTACTTC. Amino acid sequence: CASSQSAFAATYEQYF.

The chain recombines TRBV7-9 with TRBJ2-5, with 8 bases that match TRBD1. Germline lookup yields CDR1 SEHNR and CDR2 FQNEAQ (reference sequence). The CDR3 has 15 amino acids. V dropped 7 bases and J dropped 3; count of bases not matched to a gene: 10. The CDR3 DNA is TGTGCCAGCACCAGGACAGGGTGGGGTGAAGAGACCCAGTACTTC. This translates into CASTRTGWGEETQYF.

The V gene is TRBV4-2, the J gene TRBJ1-2, with D possibly matching TRBD1 (5 bases). Trimming cost V 0 bases and J 4 bases, with 15 bases left between them. The CDR3 spans 16 residues. CDR1 is LGHNA, CDR2 YNFKEQ, per germline. The CDR3 sequence: CASSQDILGQGYGYTF. CDR3 coding DNA: TGTGCCAGCAGCCAAGATATTTTGGGCCAGGGCTATGGCTACACCTTC.

There are a few counts of this clone. V and J are TRBV6-6 and TRBJ1-5; 7 nucleotides agree with TRBD1. Unmatched junction bases numbered 9, after V lost 6 bases and J lost 4 bases. CDR3 length: 15 residues. CDR1 and CDR2 from the germline V gene are MNHNY and SVGAGI (reference sequence). The CDR3 DNA follows: TGTGCCAGCAGAGACAGGGCGGAAGGTAATCAGCCCCAGCATTTT. This sequence encodes CASRDRAEGNQPQHF.

The V gene is TRBV7-8, the J gene TRBJ2-3, with D uncertain. V gave up 10 bases and J gave up 4 bases, with 15 bases separating them. The CDR3 spans 13 residues. CDR1 SGHVS and CDR2 FQNEAQ come from the germline V gene. The CDR3 reads CATYPENSDTQYF. The CDR3 DNA sequence: TGTGCCACCTACCCGGAGAACTCAGATACGCAGTATTTT.

This rearrangement joins TRBV7-9 to TRBJ2-7; maybe TRBD2 (6 bases). This CDR3 spans 12 amino acids. The germline CDR1 and CDR2 sequences are SEHNR and FQNEAQ (reference sequence). V lost 6 bases and J lost 6, with 12 bases in between. CDR3 amino acids: CASRDQEGEQYF. CDR3 in DNA: TGTGCCAGCAGGGACCAGGAGGGCGAGCAGTACTTC.

The chain is built from TRBV27 and TRBJ2-7, with D unclear. Germline V gene data show CDR1 as MNHEY and CDR2 as SMNVEV (reference sequence). V shed 5 bases and J shed 2 bases, with 10 bases lying between them. The CDR3 has 13 residues. This chain's CDR3 is CASSASTTYEQYF. The CDR3 nucleotides read TGTGCCAGCAGTGCCTCGACGACCTACGAGCAGTACTTC.

CDR3 amino acids: CSQGEGADTQYF. Written as DNA, the CDR3 is TGCAGCCAGGGAGAGGGGGCAGATACGCAGTATTTT. The chain carries TRBV29-1 and TRBJ2-3; a possible D gene is TRBD1 (6 bases). CDR3 length: 12 amino acids. From germline, CDR1 is SQVTM and CDR2 ANQGSEA. Between the trimmed V and J ends, which lost 8 bases and 4 bases, there was a span of 13 bases.

On this clone: An end of the junction does not agree with germline; a read error may underlie this. The chain combines TRBV28 with TRBJ2-7, with 10 bases identical to TRBD2. This CDR3 region has 15 residues. Germline values: CDR1 MDHEN, CDR2 SYDVKM. Written as DNA, the CDR3 is TGTGCCAGCAGCTTATCCCTAGCGGGAGTATCCGAGCAGTACTTC. Its translation: CASSLSLAGVSEQYF. Together with reference TRBV28 and TRBJ2-7, the CDR3 gives the full variable domain: DVKVTQSSRYLVKRTGEKVFLECVQDMDHENMFWYRQDPGLGLRLIYFSYDVKMKEKGDIPEGYSVSREKKERFSLILESASTNQTSMYLCASSLSLAGVSEQYFGPGTRLTVT.

The J gene is TRBJ1-4, the V gene TRBV7-9; D is unclear. Trimming cost V 1 base and J 8 bases, with 17 bases left between them. Germline loops: CDR1 SEHNR, CDR2 FQNEAQ (reference sequence). The CDR3 runs to 16 residues. This CDR3 reads CASSLGLDWDVEKLFF. In nucleotides, the CDR3 is TGTGCCAGCAGCTTAGGACTAGACTGGGATGTCGAAAAACTGTTTTTT.

This chain joins TRBV5-4 and TRBJ1-2, with a weak D call TRBD1 (6 bases). CDR1 is SGHNT, CDR2 YYREEE, per germline (reference sequence). This CDR3 comprises 14 residues. The V gene lost 4 bases and the J gene lost 6 bases, with 16 bases spanning the gap. The CDR3 DNA reads as TGTGCCAGCAGCCCCCCAGGGGCGGTTGATGGCTACACCTTC. It translates to CASSPPGAVDGYTF.

The chain uses TRBV9 and TRBJ1-1; unclear D gene. V lost 2 bases, J lost 1 base, and 12 bases lay in between. The germline CDR1 and CDR2 sequences are SGDLS and YYNGEE. The CDR3 length is 15 residues. CDR3 sequence reads: CASSVPPDSNTEAFF. CDR3 nucleotide sequence: TGTGCCAGCAGCGTTCCACCGGACTCGAACACTGAAGCTTTCTTT.

V is TRBV27 and J is TRBJ2-2; 9 positions match TRBD1. The germline gives CDR1 MNHEY, CDR2 SMNVEV (reference sequence). V lost 4 bases and J lost 4; bases outside the gene matches: 7. The CDR3 extends over 16 amino acids. This CDR3 is CASSSRQGDPTGELFF. For the CDR3, the DNA is TGTGCCAGCAGTTCCAGACAGGGGGACCCCACCGGGGAGCTGTTTTTT.